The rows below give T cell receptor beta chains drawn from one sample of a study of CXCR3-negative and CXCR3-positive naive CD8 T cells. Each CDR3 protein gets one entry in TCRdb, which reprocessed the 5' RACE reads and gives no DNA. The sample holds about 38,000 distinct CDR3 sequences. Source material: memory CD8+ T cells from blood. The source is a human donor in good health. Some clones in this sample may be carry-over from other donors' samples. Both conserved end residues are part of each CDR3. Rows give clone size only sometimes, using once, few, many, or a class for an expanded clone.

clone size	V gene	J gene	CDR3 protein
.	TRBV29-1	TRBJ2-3	CSGDPGTDTQYF
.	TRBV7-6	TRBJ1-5	CASSIQGWNQPQHF
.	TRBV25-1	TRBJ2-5	CASSEYFRVGDQETQYF
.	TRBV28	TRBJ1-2	CASSLLLGTGGYTF
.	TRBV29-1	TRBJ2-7	CSVSGGKSSYEQYF
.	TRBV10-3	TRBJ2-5	CATRLAGEETQYF
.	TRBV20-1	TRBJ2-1	CSARDEGGTYNEQFF
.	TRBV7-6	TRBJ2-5	CASSLWGRGMWWETQYF
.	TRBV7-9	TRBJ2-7	CASSSRSEQYF
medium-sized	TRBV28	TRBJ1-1	CASSLRDREAFF
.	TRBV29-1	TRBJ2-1	CSVEDQWGRDEQFF
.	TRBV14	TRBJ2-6	CASIPLADYSGANVLTF
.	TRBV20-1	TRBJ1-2	CSALGQGNYGYTF
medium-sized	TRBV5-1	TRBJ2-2	CASSPPGTGGSFNTGELFF
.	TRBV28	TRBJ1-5	CASRDDVSPHQPQHF
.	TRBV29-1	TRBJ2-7	CSVATGGEDYEQYF
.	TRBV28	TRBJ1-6	CASSLFAEAMSPLHF
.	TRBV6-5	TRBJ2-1	CASSSAGAPYNEQFF
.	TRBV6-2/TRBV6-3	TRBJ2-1	CASSSLKSGDFNEQFF
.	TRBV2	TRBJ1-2	CASSDPPDRPANYGYTF
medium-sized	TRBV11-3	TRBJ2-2	CASSLTAGELFF
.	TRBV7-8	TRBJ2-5	CASSLVLAGGVETQYF
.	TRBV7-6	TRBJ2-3	CATLAGGGTDTQYF
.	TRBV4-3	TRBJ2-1	CASSQESAGSYNEQFF
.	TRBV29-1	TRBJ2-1	CSVDSGTGSYNEQFF
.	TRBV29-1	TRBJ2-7	CSVTSYNKVEGWYEQYF
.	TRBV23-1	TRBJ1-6	CASSPPMTGPNSPLHF
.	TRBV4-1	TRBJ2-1	CASSQDLASGGWAYNEQFF
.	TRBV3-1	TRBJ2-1	CASSQVGGARGNEQFF